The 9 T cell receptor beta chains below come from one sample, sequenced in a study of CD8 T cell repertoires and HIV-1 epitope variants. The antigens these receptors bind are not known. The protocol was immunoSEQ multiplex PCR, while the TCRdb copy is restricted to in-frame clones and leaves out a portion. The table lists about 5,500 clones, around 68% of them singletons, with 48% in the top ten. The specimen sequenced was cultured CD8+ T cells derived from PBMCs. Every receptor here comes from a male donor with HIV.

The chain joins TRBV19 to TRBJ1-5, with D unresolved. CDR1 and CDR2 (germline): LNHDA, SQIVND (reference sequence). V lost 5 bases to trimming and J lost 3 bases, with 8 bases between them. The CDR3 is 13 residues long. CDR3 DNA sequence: TGTGCCAGTAGTCCCGAATTCAATCAGCCCCAGCATTTT. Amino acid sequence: CASSPEFNQPQHF.

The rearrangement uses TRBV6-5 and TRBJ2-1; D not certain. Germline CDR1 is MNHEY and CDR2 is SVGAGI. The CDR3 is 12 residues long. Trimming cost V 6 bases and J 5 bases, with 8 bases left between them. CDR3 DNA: TGTGCCAGCAGCTCCCCCAACAATGAGCAGTTCTTC. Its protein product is CASSSPNNEQFF.

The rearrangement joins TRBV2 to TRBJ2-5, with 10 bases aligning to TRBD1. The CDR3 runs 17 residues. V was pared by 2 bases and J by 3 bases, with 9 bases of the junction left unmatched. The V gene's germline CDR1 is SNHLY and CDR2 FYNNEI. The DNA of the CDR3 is TGTGCCAGCAGTGAAAATGGTTATGGGACAGGGGAAGAGACCCAGTACTTC. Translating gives CASSENGYGTGEETQYF. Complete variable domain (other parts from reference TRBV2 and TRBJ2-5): EPEVTQTPSHQVTQMGQEVILRCVPISNHLYFYWYRQILGQKVEFLVSFYNNEISEKSEIFDDQFSVERPDGSNFTLKIRSTKLEDSAMYFCASSENGYGTGEETQYFGPGTRLLVL.

The CDR3 here is CAIRQGSTDTQYF. In nucleotides, the CDR3 is TGTGCCATCCGACAGGGATCCACAGATACGCAGTATTTT. The chain joins TRBV27 to TRBJ2-3; 7 positions match TRBD1. Trimming at V came to 10 bases and at J to 2 bases, leaving 6 bases not matched to a gene. The CDR3 loop spans 13 amino acids. Germline CDR1 and CDR2: MNHEY and SMNVEV (reference sequence).

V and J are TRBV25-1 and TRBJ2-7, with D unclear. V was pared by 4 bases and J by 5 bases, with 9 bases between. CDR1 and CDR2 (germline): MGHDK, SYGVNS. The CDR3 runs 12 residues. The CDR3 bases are TGTGCCAGCAGTGGTAGGTGGGACGAGCAGTACTTC. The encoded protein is CASSGRWDEQYF.

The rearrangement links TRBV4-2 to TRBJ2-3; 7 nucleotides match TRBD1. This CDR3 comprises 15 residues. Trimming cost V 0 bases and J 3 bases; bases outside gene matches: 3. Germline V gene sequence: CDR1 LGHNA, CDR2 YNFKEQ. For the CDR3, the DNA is TGTGCCAGCAGCCAAGAGTGGACAGGTACAGATACGCAGTATTTT. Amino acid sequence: CASSQEWTGTDTQYF.

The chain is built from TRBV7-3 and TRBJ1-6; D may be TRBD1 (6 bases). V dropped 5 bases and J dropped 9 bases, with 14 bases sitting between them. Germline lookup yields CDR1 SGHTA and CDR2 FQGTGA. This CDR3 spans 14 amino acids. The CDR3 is CASSPSGVGSPLHF. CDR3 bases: TGTGCCAGCAGCCCGTCAGGGGTGGGTTCACCCCTCCACTTT.

CDR3 DNA: TGTGCCAGCAGCCAGGGACTAGCGGGCTCGGAGACCCAGTACTTC. Its protein is CASSQGLAGSETQYF. The rearrangement uses TRBV7-7 and TRBJ2-5, with 12 positions matching TRBD2. The V segment lost 5 bases and the J segment 5 bases; nucleotides outside the gene matches: 6. There are 15 residues in the CDR3. Germline CDR1 SSHAT, CDR2 FNYEAQ (reference sequence).

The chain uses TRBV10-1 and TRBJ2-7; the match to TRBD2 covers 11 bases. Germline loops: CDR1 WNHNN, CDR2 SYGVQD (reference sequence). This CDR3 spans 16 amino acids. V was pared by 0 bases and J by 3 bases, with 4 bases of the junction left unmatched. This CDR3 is CASSESTSGDHYEQYF. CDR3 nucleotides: TGCGCCAGCAGTGAGTCGACTAGCGGGGATCACTACGAGCAGTACTTC.